The 21 T cell receptor beta chains in this list originate from one sample, sequenced in a study of blood T cell repertoires in COVID-19. TCRdb keeps only in-frame clones here, not all; method: immunoSEQ multiplex PCR. This sample has under 500,000 clones, with 70% to 90% found just once. Sequencing was performed on PBMCs or T cells enriched from blood (not recorded which). The source is a woman under 30 with acute COVID-19.

The V gene is TRBV3-1 (or the pseudogene TRBV3-2), the J gene TRBJ1-6, with 7 bases lining up with TRBD1. There are 17 residues in the CDR3. Germline loops: CDR1 LGHDT, CDR2 YNNKEL (reference sequence). J was trimmed by 5 bases and V by 4 bases; bases with no gene match: 11. CDR3 sequence reads: CASSRPDRDLHNSPLHF. CDR3 in DNA: TGTGCCAGCAGCCGCCCCGACAGGGACCTACATAATTCACCCCTCCACTTT.

This clone was seen at least ten times. This chain links TRBV5-5 with TRBJ1-2; D may be TRBD1 (5 bases). CDR1 is SGHKS, CDR2 YYEKEE, per germline (reference sequence). V was shortened by 5 bases and J by 1 base, with 18 bases between the two germline ends. This CDR3 is 16 amino acids long. The chain's CDR3 is CASSYSLGANNYGYTF. The CDR3 DNA follows: TGTGCCAGCAGTTATTCGTTAGGGGCCAATAACTATGGCTACACCTTC.

This CDR3 reads CASSYSIFFSGEKLFF. Written as DNA, the CDR3 is TGTGCCAGCAGTTACTCGATCTTTTTTTCTGGCGAAAAACTGTTTTTT. The gene calls are TRBV6-5 and TRBJ1-4; D is unresolved. V lost 0 bases and J lost 8, with 16 bases in between. The CDR3 loop spans 16 amino acids. Germline V gene sequence: CDR1 MNHEY, CDR2 SVGAGI.

The chain carries TRBV28 and TRBJ2-1, with D perhaps matching TRBD2 (7 bases). This CDR3 has 14 residues. The V end lost 3 bases, the J end lost 7 bases, and 13 bases lay between the germline ends. Germline CDR1 is MDHEN and CDR2 is SYDVKM. CDR3 DNA: TGTGCCAGCAGTTTCGGGGGGCCCGTTAATGAGCAGTTCTTC. The encoded protein is CASSFGGPVNEQFF.

Concerning this clone: The identical CDR3 is also encoded by other nucleotide sequences in the sample. The chain combines TRBV5-1 with TRBJ1-1; D gene unclear. Germline values: CDR1 SGHRS, CDR2 YFSETQ. This CDR3 contains 11 residues. V was shortened by 3 bases and J by 3 bases, with 3 bases between the two germline ends. The CDR3 sequence: CASSSDTEAFF. In DNA, the CDR3 is TGCGCCAGCAGCTCCGACACTGAAGCTTTCTTT.

This sequence joins TRBV4-1 and TRBJ2-3; D may be TRBD2 (5 bases). The CDR3 covers 15 residues. CDR1 is MGHRA, CDR2 YSYEKL, per germline. Trimming removed 5 bases at V and 0 bases at J, with 12 bases between. As DNA, the CDR3 is TGCGCCAGCAGCACACCGACGGGGAGCACAGATACGCAGTATTTT. Encoded protein: CASSTPTGSTDTQYF.

This clone showed up just once. The V and J genes are TRBV20-1 and TRBJ2-5, with D perhaps TRBD1 (6 bases). This CDR3 has 13 amino acids. V was clipped by 3 bases and J by 1 base, with 9 bases between them. Germline V gene lookup returns CDR1 DFQATT and CDR2 SNEGSKA (reference sequence). CDR3 sequence: CSASRDTQETQYF. CDR3 nucleotide sequence: TGCAGTGCTAGTCGGGACACCCAAGAGACCCAGTACTTC.

In DNA form, the CDR3 reads TGCGCCAGCTCCAGCGGGATTAATCGGAATGAGCAGTTCTTC. The encoded protein is CASSSGINRNEQFF. The chain has TRBV10-2 and TRBJ2-1; TRBD2 matches 7 bases. The V and J ends lost 8 bases and 7 bases, in that order; junction bases with no gene match: 11. CDR1 is WSHSY, CDR2 SAAADI, per germline. This CDR3 spans 14 amino acids.

This chain uses TRBV7-2 with TRBJ1-1; D might be TRBD1 (6 bases). Trimming took 0 bases from V and 6 from J, leaving 8 bases between them. Germline V gene data show CDR1 as SGHTA and CDR2 as FQGNSA. The CDR3 loop spans 13 amino acids. CDR3 amino acids: CASSLAGHPEAFF. CDR3 nucleotide sequence: TGTGCCAGCAGCTTAGCGGGACACCCTGAAGCTTTCTTT. Together with reference TRBV7-2 and TRBJ1-1, the CDR3 gives the full variable domain: GAGVSQSPSNKVTEKGKDVELRCDPISGHTALYWYRQSLGQGLEFLIYFQGNSAPDKSGLPSDRFSAERTGGSVSTLTIQRTQQEDSAVYLCASSLAGHPEAFFGQGTRLTVV.

The rearrangement uses TRBV5-4 and TRBJ2-5; D not resolved. The CDR3 has 12 residues. Germline lookup yields CDR1 SGHNT and CDR2 YYREEE (reference sequence). The V gene lost 4 bases and the J gene lost 1 base, with 5 bases spanning the gap. CDR3 residues: CASSPPQETQYF. CDR3 nucleotides: TGTGCCAGCAGCCCTCCCCAAGAGACCCAGTACTTC.

The chain couples TRBV28 to TRBJ1-5; D not resolved. The CDR3 extends over 15 amino acids. Trimming shortened V by 2 bases and J by 4 bases, and 12 bases separated the two germline ends. Germline V CDR1 and CDR2: MDHEN, SYDVKM. The CDR3 loop is CASSLVGPQNQPQHF. The CDR3 DNA reads as TGTGCCAGCAGTTTAGTCGGTCCCCAAAATCAGCCCCAGCATTTT.

V is TRBV7-9 and J is TRBJ1-3; unclear D gene. The CDR3 is 11 amino acids. CDR1 and CDR2 from the germline V gene are SEHNR and FQNEAQ (reference sequence). V lost 1 base and J 9 bases, leaving 4 bases between the germline ends. The CDR3 DNA follows: TGTGCCAGCAGCTTAGAGAGCACCATATATTTT. This translates into CASSLESTIYF.

The chain joins TRBV11-2 to TRBJ2-3, with TRBD2 as a possible D gene (6 bases). CDR1 is SGHAT and CDR2 is FQNNGV in the germline V gene. Trimming cost V 3 bases and J 0 bases, with 16 bases left between them. This CDR3 spans 17 amino acids. This CDR3 is CASSFGEAGPSTDTQYF. The CDR3 nucleotides are TGTGCCAGCAGCTTCGGAGAAGCGGGTCCTAGCACAGATACGCAGTATTTT.

This clone was seen more than once but under ten times. This rearrangement joins TRBV27 to TRBJ2-3; 13 bases match TRBD2. The germline V gene encodes CDR1 MNHEY and CDR2 SMNVEV (reference sequence). Trimming removed 4 bases from V and 5 bases from J; junction bases left unmatched: 6. The CDR3 spans 16 residues. CDR3 in amino acids: CASSSTSGGDRDTQYF. For the CDR3, the DNA is TGTGCCAGCAGTTCCACTAGCGGGGGGGATAGAGATACGCAGTATTTT.

The rearrangement joins TRBV19 to TRBJ2-1; 8 bases are a match to TRBD2. After removal of 7 bases from V and 10 bases from J, the junction contained 9 bases not matched to a gene. Germline V gives CDR1 LNHDA, CDR2 SQIVND (reference sequence). The CDR3 has 13 residues. The CDR3 sequence is CASTLRAGVEQFF. The CDR3 bases are TGTGCCAGTACTCTCAGAGCGGGAGTGGAGCAGTTCTTC.

The chain joins TRBV11-3 to TRBJ2-3, with 12 bases that match TRBD2. This CDR3 spans 16 amino acids. Germline values: CDR1 SGHNT, CDR2 YENEEA. The J segment lost 0 bases and the V segment lost 5 bases, leaving 3 bases of the junction unmatched. CDR3 bases: TGTGCCAGCAGCCGTGGGACTAGCGGGAGCACAGATACGCAGTATTTT. As protein: CASSRGTSGSTDTQYF.

The rearrangement links TRBV27 to TRBJ2-2; D is uncertain. V was cut by 4 bases and J by 2 bases, with 5 bases left in between. The CDR3 has 13 residues. Germline V gene sequence: CDR1 MNHEY, CDR2 SMNVEV (reference sequence). The CDR3: CASSYFNTGELFF. CDR3 coding DNA: TGTGCCAGCAGTTACTTTAACACCGGGGAGCTGTTTTTT.

The genes are TRBV10-3 and TRBJ1-1; perhaps TRBD1 as D (6 bases). This CDR3 region has 14 residues. Germline V gene lookup returns CDR1 ENHRY and CDR2 SYGVKD. V lost 6 bases and J 3 bases, leaving 14 bases between the germline ends. CDR3 sequence reads: CAIRTGTPDTEAFF. The CDR3 coding sequence is TGTGCCATCAGGACCGGGACACCTGACACTGAAGCTTTCTTT.

In this sample, this clone turned up a few times. V and J are TRBV7-2 and TRBJ2-2, with 7 bases fitting TRBD1. The germline V gene has CDR1 SGHTA and CDR2 FQGNSA. V trimming: 0 bases; J trimming: 3 bases; junction bases outside the gene matches: 4. The CDR3 loop spans 16 amino acids. DNA for the CDR3: TGTGCCAGCAGCTTAGCCTTAGGGACAGACACCGGGGAGCTGTTTTTT. This codes for CASSLALGTDTGELFF.

The V call is TRBV3-1 (or the pseudogene TRBV3-2), the J call TRBJ2-3; unclear D gene. The V gene lost 4 bases and the J gene lost 3 bases, with 8 bases spanning the gap. The germline V gene has CDR1 LGHDT and CDR2 YNNKEL (reference sequence). The CDR3 loop spans 13 amino acids. The CDR3 is CASSPPGTDTQYF. As DNA, the CDR3 is TGTGCCAGCAGCCCTCCCGGGACAGATACGCAGTATTTT.

The chain recombines TRBV19 with TRBJ2-1, with a weak D call TRBD1 (5 bases). The CDR3 extends over 16 amino acids. Trimming pared 7 bases from V and 2 bases from J, leaving 18 bases between. CDR1 and CDR2 (germline): LNHDA, SQIVND (reference sequence). CDR3 residues: CASTHNRLLTYNEQFF. CDR3 bases: TGTGCCAGTACTCACAACAGGCTCCTAACCTACAATGAGCAGTTCTTC.